The rows below give T cell receptor beta chains drawn from one sample of a study of CD8 T cells in ankylosing spondylitis. Each CDR3 protein is one row after TCRdb ran MiXCR on the 5' RACE reads. The sample holds just under 350,000 distinct CDR3 sequences, around 15% seen once. Sample: blood, either unsorted or a sorted T cell fraction (not recorded which). The receptor set was obtained from a male donor with ankylosing spondylitis or in good health (not recorded which). Each CDR3 is given with its conserved first and last residue. The D gene is left open where the match is weak. Size is stated for part of the rows, as once, few or many counts, or as a class when the clone is expanded.

V gene,D gene,CDR3 length,J gene,clone size,CDR3 protein,CDR3 DNA
TRBV9,NA,15,TRBJ1-6,NA,CASSAGEMRTSPLHF,TGTGCCAGCAGCGCCGGGGAAATGAGAACTTCACCCCTCCACTTT
TRBV12-3/TRBV12-4,NA,15,TRBJ1-6,few,CASSFGGGGNSPLHF,TGTGCCAGCAGTTTCGGAGGAGGAGGCAATTCACCCCTCCACTTT
TRBV6-1,NA,13,TRBJ2-5,NA,CASRPGTQETQYF,TGTGCCAGCAGACCCGGGACTCAAGAGACCCAGTACTTC
TRBV12-3/TRBV12-4,NA,17,TRBJ1-6,few,CASSLAYGALTSSPLHF,TGTGCCAGCAGTTTAGCGTACGGGGCGCTGACCAGTTCACCCCTCCACTTT
TRBV3-1,TRBD1,15,TRBJ1-3,few,CASSHGTGGSGTIYF,TGTGCCAGCAGCCATGGGACAGGGGGCTCGGGCACCATATATTTT
TRBV5-1,NA,15,TRBJ2-2,few,CASSFGQFKAGELFF,TGCGCCAGCAGCTTTGGACAGTTTAAGGCCGGGGAGCTGTTTTTT
TRBV5-1,NA,13,TRBJ2-1,many,CASSLGPYNEQFF,TGCGCCAGCAGCTTGGGCCCCTACAATGAGCAGTTCTTC
TRBV10-2,NA,15,TRBJ2-4,NA,CASSGQKLAKNIQYF,TGCGCCAGCAGCGGACAGAAACTAGCCAAAAACATTCAGTACTTC
TRBV5-1,TRBD1,17,TRBJ1-2,NA,CASSLSPPGTAHYGYTF,TGCGCCAGCAGCTTGTCCCCCCCCGGGACAGCCCACTATGGCTACACCTTC
TRBV5-6,TRBD1,14,TRBJ1-1,NA,CASSYPDRGTEAFF,TGTGCCAGCAGCTACCCGGACAGGGGAACTGAAGCTTTCTTT
TRBV18,NA,13,TRBJ1-1,NA,CASSPMRNTEAFF,TGTGCCAGCTCACCAATGAGGAACACTGAAGCTTTCTTT
TRBV4-2,NA,17,TRBJ1-1,few,CASSQDHARGVNTEAFF,TGTGCCAGCAGCCAAGATCATGCCAGGGGAGTTAACACTGAAGCTTTCTTT
TRBV12-3/TRBV12-4,TRBD1,10,TRBJ2-7,few,CAGHRGEQYF,TGTGCCGGTCACAGGGGCGAGCAGTACTTC
TRBV10-3,TRBD2,14,TRBJ2-1,NA,CAIQRGSIEDEQFF,TGTGCCATCCAGCGGGGCTCAATTGAGGATGAGCAGTTCTTC
TRBV12-3/TRBV12-4,NA,15,TRBJ1-6,NA,CATTFAGAGRSPLHF,TGTGCCACCACCTTCGCGGGCGCAGGGAGGTCACCCCTCCACTTT
TRBV19,NA,14,TRBJ2-5,few,CASSTGEGKETQYF,TGTGCCAGTAGTACAGGGGAGGGAAAAGAGACCCAGTACTTC
TRBV29-1,TRBD1,14,TRBJ2-1,many,CSVVLWTGNNEQFF,TGCAGCGTTGTACTCTGGACAGGTAACAATGAGCAGTTCTTC
TRBV15,NA,15,TRBJ2-2,NA,CATSRQRVTGELFFF,NA
TRBV3-1,TRBD1,15,TRBJ2-5,few,CASSPRRTGRETQYF,TGTGCCAGCAGCCCCCGACGGACAGGTAGAGAGACCCAGTACTTC
TRBV5-1,TRBD1,14,TRBJ1-1,many,CATSLTGVDTEAFF,TGCGCCACCTCTTTGACAGGGGTAGACACTGAAGCTTTCTTT
TRBV11-2,TRBD1,15,TRBJ2-3,few,CASKLRDRATDTQYF,TGTGCCAGCAAACTACGGGACAGGGCCACAGATACGCAGTATTTT
TRBV6-1,NA,13,TRBJ2-3,once,CASNNRVSDTQYF,TGTGCCAGCAACAACCGGGTGTCAGATACGCAGTATTTT
TRBV29-1,NA,11,TRBJ2-7,NA,CSVEQGYEQYF,TGCAGCGTTGAACAGGGGTACGAGCAGTACTTC
TRBV5-1,TRBD1,13,TRBJ2-7,NA,CASSIDRGHEQYF,TGCGCCAGCAGCATTGACAGGGGCCACGAGCAGTACTTC
TRBV20-1,NA,13,TRBJ1-2,NA,CSARDAGEDGYTF,TGCAGTGCTAGAGATGCAGGGGAGGATGGCTACACCTTC
TRBV6-4,TRBD1,13,TRBJ1-1,NA,CASSLRQGAEAFF,TGTGCCAGCAGTTTACGACAGGGGGCTGAAGCTTTCTTT
TRBV7-2,NA,14,TRBJ2-1,NA,CASSSPRLEIGQFF,TGTGCCAGCAGCTCCCCTCGACTGGAGATTGGGCAGTTCTTC
TRBV6-8,TRBD1,15,TRBJ2-3,few,CASSPRDSEKDTQYF,TGTGCCAGCAGCCCCCGGGACAGCGAGAAAGATACGCAGTATTTT
TRBV20-1,TRBD1,14,TRBJ2-7,few,CSARARDRVHEQYF,TGCAGTGCCAGAGCCCGGGACAGGGTCCACGAGCAGTACTTC
TRBV11-2,TRBD2,14,TRBJ2-7,NA,CASSVSGGASEQYF,TGTGCCAGCAGCGTCAGCGGGGGGGCGAGCGAGCAGTACTTC
TRBV11-2,TRBD2,13,TRBJ2-5,many,CASSGGEKETQYF,TGTGCCAGCAGTGGGGGGGAGAAAGAGACCCAGTACTTC
TRBV12-3/TRBV12-4,NA,14,TRBJ1-5,many,CASRGEGGNQPQHF,TGTGCCAGCAGGGGGGAGGGAGGAAATCAGCCCCAGCATTTT
TRBV7-2,NA,14,TRBJ2-1,few,CASSPRQAVDEQFF,TGTGCCAGCAGCCCCCGACAGGCCGTAGATGAGCAGTTCTTC
TRBV12-3/TRBV12-4,NA,15,TRBJ1-3,NA,CASSLGGHSGNTIYF,TGTGCCAGCAGTTTGGGGGGCCACTCTGGAAACACCATATATTTT
TRBV30,TRBD2,15,TRBJ2-3,few,CAWSRLAGAVDTQYF,TGTGCCTGGAGCCGATTAGCGGGAGCCGTAGATACGCAGTATTTT
TRBV6-1,NA,13,TRBJ2-3,NA,CASKSQSTDTQYF,TGTGCCAGCAAAAGCCAGAGCACAGATACGCAGTATTTT
TRBV5-1,TRBD1,14,TRBJ1-1,few,CASSNDRAHTEAFF,TGCGCCAGCAGCAATGACAGGGCTCACACTGAAGCTTTCTTT